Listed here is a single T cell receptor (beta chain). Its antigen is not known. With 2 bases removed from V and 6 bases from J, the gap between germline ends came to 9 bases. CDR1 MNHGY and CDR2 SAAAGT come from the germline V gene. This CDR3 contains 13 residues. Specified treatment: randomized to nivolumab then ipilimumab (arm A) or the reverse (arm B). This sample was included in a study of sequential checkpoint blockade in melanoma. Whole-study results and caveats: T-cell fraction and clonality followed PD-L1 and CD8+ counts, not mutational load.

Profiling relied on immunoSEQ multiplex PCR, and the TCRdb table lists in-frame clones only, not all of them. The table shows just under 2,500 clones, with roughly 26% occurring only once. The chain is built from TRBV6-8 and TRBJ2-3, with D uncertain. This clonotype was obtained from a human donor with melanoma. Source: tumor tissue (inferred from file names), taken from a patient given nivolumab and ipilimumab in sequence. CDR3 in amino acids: CASSYSSQDTQYF. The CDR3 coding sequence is TGTGCCAGCAGTTACAGCTCTCAGGATACGCAGTATTTT.